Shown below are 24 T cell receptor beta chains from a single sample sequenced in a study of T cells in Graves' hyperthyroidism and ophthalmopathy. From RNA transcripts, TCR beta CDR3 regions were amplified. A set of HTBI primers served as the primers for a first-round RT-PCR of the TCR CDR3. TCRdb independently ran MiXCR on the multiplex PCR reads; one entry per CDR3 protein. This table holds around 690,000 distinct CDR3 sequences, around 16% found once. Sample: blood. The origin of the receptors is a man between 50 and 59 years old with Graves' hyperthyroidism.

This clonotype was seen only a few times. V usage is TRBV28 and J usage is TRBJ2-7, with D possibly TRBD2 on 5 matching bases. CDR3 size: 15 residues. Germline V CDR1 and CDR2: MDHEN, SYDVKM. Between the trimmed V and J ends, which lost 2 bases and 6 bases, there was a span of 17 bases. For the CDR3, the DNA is TGTGCCAGCAGTTTACGACTATCCCCTGCTGCCGAGCAGTACTTC. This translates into CASSLRLSPAAEQYF.

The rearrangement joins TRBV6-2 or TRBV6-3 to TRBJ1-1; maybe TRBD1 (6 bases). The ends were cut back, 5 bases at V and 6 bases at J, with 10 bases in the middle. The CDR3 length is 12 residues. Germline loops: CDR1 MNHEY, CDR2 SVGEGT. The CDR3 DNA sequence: TGTGCCAGCAGTCTCAGGGGTTCTGAAGCTTTCTTT. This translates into CASSLRGSEAFF.

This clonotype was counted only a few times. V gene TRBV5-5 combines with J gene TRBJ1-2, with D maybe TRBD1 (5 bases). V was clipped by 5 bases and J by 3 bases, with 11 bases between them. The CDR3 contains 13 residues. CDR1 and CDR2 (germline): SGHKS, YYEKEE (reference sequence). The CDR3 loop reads CASRRTGDYGYTF. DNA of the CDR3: TGTGCCAGCAGGCGTACAGGTGACTATGGCTACACCTTC.

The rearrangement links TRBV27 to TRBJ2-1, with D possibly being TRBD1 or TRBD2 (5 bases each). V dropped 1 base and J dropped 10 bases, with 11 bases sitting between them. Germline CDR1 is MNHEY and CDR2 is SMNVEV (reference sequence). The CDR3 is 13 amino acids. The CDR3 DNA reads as TGTGCCAGCAGTTTATATTCTGAGGGGGAGCAGTTCTTC. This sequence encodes CASSLYSEGEQFF.

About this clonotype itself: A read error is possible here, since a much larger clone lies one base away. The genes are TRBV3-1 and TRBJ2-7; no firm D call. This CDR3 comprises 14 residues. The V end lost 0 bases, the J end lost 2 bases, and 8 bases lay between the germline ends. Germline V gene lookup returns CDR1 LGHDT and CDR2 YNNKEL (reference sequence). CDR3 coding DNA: TGTGCCAGCAGCCAAGAATCCTACCCCTACGAGCAGTACTTC. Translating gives CASSQESYPYEQYF.

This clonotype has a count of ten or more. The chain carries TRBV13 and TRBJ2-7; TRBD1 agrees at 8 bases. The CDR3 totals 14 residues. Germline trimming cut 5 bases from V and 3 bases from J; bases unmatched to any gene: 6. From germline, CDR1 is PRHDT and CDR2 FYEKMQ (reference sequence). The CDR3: CASSPRTGHYEQYF. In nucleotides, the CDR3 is TGTGCCAGCAGCCCGCGGACAGGGCACTACGAGCAGTACTTC.

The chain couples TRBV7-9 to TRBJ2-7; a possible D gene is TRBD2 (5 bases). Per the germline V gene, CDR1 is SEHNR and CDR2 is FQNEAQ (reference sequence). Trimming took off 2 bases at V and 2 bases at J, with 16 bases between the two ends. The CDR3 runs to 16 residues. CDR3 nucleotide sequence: TGTGCCAGCAGCTTACGCGGGCAGGCCATTACCTACGAGCAGTACTTC. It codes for CASSLRGQAITYEQYF.

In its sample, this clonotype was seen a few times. The chain's CDR3 is CSSWTGNTEAFF. DNA of the CDR3: TGCAGCTCCTGGACAGGGAACACTGAAGCTTTCTTT. This rearrangement joins TRBV29-1 to TRBJ1-1, with 7 bases identical to TRBD1. Germline loops: CDR1 SQVTM, CDR2 ANQGSEA. The CDR3 extends over 12 amino acids. Trimming cost V 8 bases and J 1 base; bases outside gene matches: 4.

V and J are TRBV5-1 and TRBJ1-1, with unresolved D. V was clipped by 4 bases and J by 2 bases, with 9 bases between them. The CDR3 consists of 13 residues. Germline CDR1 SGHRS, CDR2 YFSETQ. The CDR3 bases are TGCGCCAGCAGCCCACAGTCTAACACTGAAGCTTTCTTT. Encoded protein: CASSPQSNTEAFF.

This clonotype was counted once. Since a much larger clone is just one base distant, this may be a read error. Here the CDR3 reads CASSELGAGDQETQYF. The DNA for the CDR3 is TGTGCCAGCAGTGAATTGGGGGCTGGGGACCAAGAGACCCAGTACTTC. The chain couples TRBV6-1 to TRBJ2-5; weak D call: TRBD1 (6 bases). Looked up from germline, CDR1 is MNHNS and CDR2 is SASEGT. V was clipped by 2 bases and J by 0 bases, with 13 bases between them. CDR3 size: 16 residues.

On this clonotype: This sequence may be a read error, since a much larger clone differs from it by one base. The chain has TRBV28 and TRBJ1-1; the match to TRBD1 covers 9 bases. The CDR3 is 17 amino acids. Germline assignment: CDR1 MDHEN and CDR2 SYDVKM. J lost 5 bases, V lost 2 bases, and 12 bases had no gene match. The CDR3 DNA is TGTGCCAGCAGTTTACCGATTTACAGGGGGCGTTCGACTGAAGCTTTCTTT. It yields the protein CASSLPIYRGRSTEAFF.

CDR3 sequence: CATSDLKSSGYDEQFF. The CDR3 coding sequence is TGTGCCACCAGTGATTTGAAGTCTAGCGGATACGATGAGCAGTTCTTC. The chain links TRBV24-1 to TRBJ2-1, with 7 bases aligning to TRBD2. Unmatched junction bases numbered 9, after V lost 0 bases and J lost 8 bases. CDR3 length: 16 residues. CDR1 and CDR2 from the germline V gene are KGHDR and SFDVKD.

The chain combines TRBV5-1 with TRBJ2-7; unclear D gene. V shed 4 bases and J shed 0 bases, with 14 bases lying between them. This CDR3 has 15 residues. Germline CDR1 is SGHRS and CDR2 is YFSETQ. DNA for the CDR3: TGCGCCAGCAGCCTTGTCTCTGGGAACTCCTACGAGCAGTACTTC. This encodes CASSLVSGNSYEQYF.

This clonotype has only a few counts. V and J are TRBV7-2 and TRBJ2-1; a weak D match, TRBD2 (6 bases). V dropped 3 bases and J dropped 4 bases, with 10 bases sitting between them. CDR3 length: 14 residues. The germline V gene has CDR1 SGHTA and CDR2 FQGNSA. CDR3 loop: CASSFSGYYNEQFF. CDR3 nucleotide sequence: TGTGCCAGCAGCTTTAGCGGCTATTACAATGAGCAGTTCTTC.

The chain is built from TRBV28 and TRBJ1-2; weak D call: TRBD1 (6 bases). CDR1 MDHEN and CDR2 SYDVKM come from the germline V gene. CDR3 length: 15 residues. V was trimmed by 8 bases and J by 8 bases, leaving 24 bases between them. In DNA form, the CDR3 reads TGTGCCAGCCGGGGGCCCGGGTCCAGCCATCGAGGCTACACCTTC. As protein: CASRGPGSSHRGYTF.

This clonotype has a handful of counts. Written as DNA, the CDR3 is TGTGCCAGCAGCCAAGAACTAGCGGGAGGGGTTTCCCAAGAGACCCAGTACTTC. It is translated as CASSQELAGGVSQETQYF. V and J are TRBV14 and TRBJ2-5; the match to TRBD2 covers 13 bases. Germline assignment: CDR1 SGHDN and CDR2 FVKESK. This CDR3 has 18 residues. V lost 0 bases, J lost 1 base, and 5 bases stayed unmatched.

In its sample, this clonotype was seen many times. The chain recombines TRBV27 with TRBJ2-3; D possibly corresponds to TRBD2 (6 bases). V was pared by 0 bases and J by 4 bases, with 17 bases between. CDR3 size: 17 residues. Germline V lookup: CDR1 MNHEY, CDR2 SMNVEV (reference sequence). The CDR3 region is CASSLSRLLTSSDTQYF. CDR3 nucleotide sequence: TGTGCCAGCAGTTTATCTCGGCTACTGACTAGTTCAGATACGCAGTATTTT.

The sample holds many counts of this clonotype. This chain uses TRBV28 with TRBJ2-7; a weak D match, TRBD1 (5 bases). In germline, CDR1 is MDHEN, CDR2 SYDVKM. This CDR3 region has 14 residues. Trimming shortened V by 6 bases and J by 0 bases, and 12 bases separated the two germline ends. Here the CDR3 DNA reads TGTGCCAGCAGATCGGACACGAGCTCCTACGAGCAGTACTTC. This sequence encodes CASRSDTSSYEQYF.

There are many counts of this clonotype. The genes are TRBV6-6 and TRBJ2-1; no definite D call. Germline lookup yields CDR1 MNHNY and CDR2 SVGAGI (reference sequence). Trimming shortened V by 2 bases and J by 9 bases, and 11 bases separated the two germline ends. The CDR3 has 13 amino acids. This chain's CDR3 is CASSYVGMGEQFF. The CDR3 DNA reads TGTGCCAGCAGTTACGTGGGGATGGGTGAGCAGTTCTTC.

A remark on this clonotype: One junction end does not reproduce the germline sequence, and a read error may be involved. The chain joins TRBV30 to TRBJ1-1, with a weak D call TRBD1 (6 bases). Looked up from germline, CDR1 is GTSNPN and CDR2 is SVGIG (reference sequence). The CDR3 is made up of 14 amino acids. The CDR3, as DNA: TGTGCCCGGAGTGTCCGGGGGCGCGACACTGAAGCTTTCTTT. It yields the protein CARSVRGRDTEAFF. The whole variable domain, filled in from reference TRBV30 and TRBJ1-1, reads SQTIHQWPATLVQPVGSPLSLECTVEGTSNPNLYWYRQAAGRGLQLLFYSVGIGQISSEVPQNLSASRPQDRQFILSSKKLLLSDSGFYLCARSVRGRDTEAFFGQGTRLTVV.

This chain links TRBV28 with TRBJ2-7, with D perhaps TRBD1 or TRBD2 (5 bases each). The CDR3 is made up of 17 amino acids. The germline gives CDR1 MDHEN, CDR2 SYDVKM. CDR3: CVGSSHPWDGPSDEQYF. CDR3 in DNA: TGTGTCGGCAGTTCCCACCCCTGGGACGGCCCCTCGGACGAGCAGTACTTC.

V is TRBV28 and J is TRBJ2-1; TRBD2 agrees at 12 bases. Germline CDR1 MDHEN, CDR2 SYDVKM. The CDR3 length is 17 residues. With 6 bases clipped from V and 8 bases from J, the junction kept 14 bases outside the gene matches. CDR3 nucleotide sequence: TGTGCCAGCAGCACGGAGAGGACTAGCGGGATTACGGATGAGCAGTTCTTC. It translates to CASSTERTSGITDEQFF.

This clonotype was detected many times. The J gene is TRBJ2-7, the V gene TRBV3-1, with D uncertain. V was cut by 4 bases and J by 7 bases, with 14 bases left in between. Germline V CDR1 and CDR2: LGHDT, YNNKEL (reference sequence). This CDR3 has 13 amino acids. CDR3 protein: CASSRGGSREQYF. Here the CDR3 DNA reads TGTGCCAGCAGCCGTGGCGGATCGAGGGAGCAGTACTTC.

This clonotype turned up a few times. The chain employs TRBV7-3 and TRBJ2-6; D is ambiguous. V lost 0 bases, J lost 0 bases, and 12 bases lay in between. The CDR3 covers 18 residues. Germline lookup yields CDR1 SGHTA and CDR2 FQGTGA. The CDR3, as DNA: TGTGCCAGCAGCTTAACGTTCGGACCGAGCTCTGGGGCCAACGTCCTGACTTTC. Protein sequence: CASSLTFGPSSGANVLTF.